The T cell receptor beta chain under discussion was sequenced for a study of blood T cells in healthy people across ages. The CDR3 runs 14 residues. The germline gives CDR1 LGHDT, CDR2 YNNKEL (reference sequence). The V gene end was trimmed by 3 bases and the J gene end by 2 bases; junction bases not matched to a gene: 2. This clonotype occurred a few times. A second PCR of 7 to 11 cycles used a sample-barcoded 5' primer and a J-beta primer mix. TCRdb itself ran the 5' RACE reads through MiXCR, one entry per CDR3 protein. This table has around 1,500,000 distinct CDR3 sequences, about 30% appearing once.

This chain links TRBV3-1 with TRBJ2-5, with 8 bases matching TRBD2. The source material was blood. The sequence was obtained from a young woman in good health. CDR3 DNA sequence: TGTGCCAGCAGCCACCGCGGGGGGCAAGAGACCCAGTACTTC. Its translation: CASSHRGGQETQYF.